This T cell receptor beta chain was captured in a study of T cells after posttransplantation cyclophosphamide. A remark on this clone: Its target is unknown.

Broader study findings: Recipient CMV seropositivity and CMV reactivation strongly tracked TRB clonality.

CDR3 size: 13 residues. The V and J ends lost 6 bases and 7 bases respectively, with 16 bases between them. Germline values: CDR1 ENHRY, CDR2 SYGVKD. TCRdb's table, derived via immunoSEQ multiplex PCR, lists solely in-frame clones and lacks some. The sample has roughly 20,000 clones, roughly 90% seen once. Sampled 1 year posttransplant, controls received myeloablative marrow transplants, methotrexate and a calcineurin inhibitor. V is TRBV10-3 and J is TRBJ2-7; a weak D match, TRBD2 (7 bases). The sample consisted of PBMCs, taken after an allogeneic stem cell transplant with a calcineurin inhibitor and methotrexate. The sequence was collected from a female patient in her 50s who received an allogeneic stem cell transplant from an unrelated donor, was CMV-positive, and had chronic GVHD only. Some T cells may trace back to the graft donor. CDR3 amino acids: CAISTGPSGEQYF. CDR3 nucleotide sequence: TGTGCCATCAGCACAGGGCCTAGCGGAGAGCAGTACTTC.